In this sample, the clone carrying this T cell receptor (beta chain) turned up once. The data were obtained in a study of blood T cell repertoires in COVID-19. Study in general: COVID-19 samples, acute and convalescent, were from the United States, Italy and Spain. PBMCs, B-cell-depleted T cells, or T cells provided the cDNA or gDNA that made up the material.

The assay was immunoSEQ multiplex PCR, and TCRdb's table has in-frame clones only and misses some. Found here are about 95,000 clones, around 80% of them singletons; the top ten hold 24%. Sequencing was done on a sample of peripheral blood. The receptor was derived from a human donor in a cohort sampled during active COVID-19.

In nucleotides, the CDR3 is TGTGCCAGCAGTGAAGGGTGGCAGAAGAAGTACTTC. Amino acid sequence: CASSEGWQKKYF. This chain joins TRBV2 and TRBJ2-7; D gene uncertain. Trimming left V 1 base short and J 11 bases short, with 12 bases between. The CDR3 sequence is 12 residues long. Germline CDR1 reads SNHLY; CDR2 reads FYNNEI.